Shown below are 32 T cell receptor beta chains from a single sample sequenced in a study of cytomegalovirus exposure and HLA in healthy donors. The PCR made use of 60 Vbeta and 13 Jbeta primers. Generated by immunoSEQ multiplex PCR, the TCRdb table keeps only in-frame clones and is missing some. The data hold about 76,000 clones, with approximately 70% observed a single time. Sequencing used PBMCs. These TCRs come from a middle-aged woman in good health and CMV-seropositive.

The CDR3 DNA reads as TGTGCCAGCAGTGAATATCAGGGGGCCCCCGAAAAACTGTTTTTT. Residues: CASSEYQGAPEKLFF. The chain joins TRBV2 to TRBJ1-4, with TRBD1 matching over 8 bases. CDR3 size: 15 residues. Trimming cost V 2 bases and J 8 bases; bases outside gene matches: 7. The V gene's germline CDR1 is SNHLY and CDR2 FYNNEI.

This rearrangement joins TRBV6-5 to TRBJ1-1; D is unclear. This CDR3 has 12 amino acids. Trimming pared 4 bases from V and 0 bases from J, leaving 3 bases between. Germline values: CDR1 MNHEY, CDR2 SVGAGI. CDR3 DNA: TGTGCCAGCAGTTCAGTGAACACTGAAGCTTTCTTT. It translates to CASSSVNTEAFF.

This clone turned up a few times. The CDR3 sequence: CASRTGVAGELFF. Here the CDR3 DNA reads TGCGCCAGCAGAACAGGGGTCGCCGGGGAGCTGTTTTTT. The rearrangement links TRBV4-1 to TRBJ2-2; 7 bases align to TRBD1. The ends lost 6 bases at V and 6 bases at J; junction bases unmatched: 4. The CDR3 has 13 amino acids. The germline V gene encodes CDR1 MGHRA and CDR2 YSYEKL.

The chain employs TRBV19 and TRBJ1-2, with 7 positions matching TRBD1. V was clipped by 7 bases and J by 8 bases; unmatched bases: 16. The V gene's germline CDR1 is LNHDA and CDR2 SQIVND (reference sequence). There are 15 residues in the CDR3. This CDR3 is CASIGTDRVREGYTF. In nucleotides, the CDR3 is TGTGCCAGTATTGGGACAGACCGGGTGCGTGAGGGCTACACCTTC.

The CDR3 DNA reads TGTGCCAGCAGCATTTCAGGTGGCAGGGTAGGGTACGAGCAGTACTTC. Protein: CASSISGGRVGYEQYF. The V and J genes are TRBV28 and TRBJ2-7; a possible D gene is TRBD1 (5 bases). Trimming removed 6 bases at V and 4 bases at J, with 22 bases between. This CDR3 contains 16 residues. Germline V gene data show CDR1 as MDHEN and CDR2 as SYDVKM.

The chain recombines TRBV2 with TRBJ2-1; 7 bases map to TRBD2. The CDR3 loop spans 13 amino acids. The germline CDR1 and CDR2 sequences are SNHLY and FYNNEI. With V trimmed by 4 bases and J by 5 bases, 2 bases remained unmatched. In DNA, the CDR3 is TGTGCCAGCAGTGGACTAGCCGACAATGAGCAGTTCTTC. Translating gives CASSGLADNEQFF.

The chain is built from TRBV7-9 and TRBJ2-7; 8 nucleotides line up with TRBD2. The CDR3 totals 15 residues. V lost 1 base to trimming and J lost 1 base; unmatched junction nucleotides: 3. Germline lookup yields CDR1 SEHNR and CDR2 FQNEAQ (reference sequence). The CDR3: CASSLVAGGSYEQYF. The CDR3 nucleotides read TGTGCCAGCAGCTTAGTTGCGGGAGGTTCCTACGAGCAGTACTTC.

As regards this clone: An end of the junction does not agree with germline; a read error may underlie this. The CDR3 is CASSYSLGQGNGYPF. CDR3 in DNA: TGTGCCAGCAGTTATTCTTTAGGACAGGGCAATGGCTACCCCTTC. This rearrangement joins TRBV7-9 to TRBJ1-2, with TRBD1 identical over 8 bases. The CDR3 covers 15 residues. Germline lookup yields CDR1 SEHNR and CDR2 FQNEAQ (reference sequence). The full variable domain, rest sourced from reference TRBV7-9 and TRBJ1-2, is DTGVSQNPRHKITKRGQNVTFRCDPISEHNRLYWYRQTLGQGPEFLTYFQNEAQLEKSRLLSDRFSAERPKGSFSTLEIQRTEQGDSAMYLCASSYSLGQGNGYPFGSGTRLTVV.

The rearrangement uses TRBV7-2 and TRBJ1-1; TRBD1 matches at 7 bases. CDR1 SGHTA and CDR2 FQGNSA come from the germline V gene. The CDR3 loop spans 13 amino acids. With 6 bases clipped from V and 3 bases from J, the junction kept 4 bases outside the gene matches. The CDR3 nucleotides are TGTGCCAGCAGTCCAGACAGGGACACTGAAGCTTTCTTT. Protein sequence: CASSPDRDTEAFF.

This clone occurred a few times. The chain carries TRBV10-2 and TRBJ2-5; no firm D call. V dropped 0 bases and J dropped 5 bases, with 4 bases sitting between them. The CDR3 extends over 12 amino acids. Germline-derived CDR1 and CDR2 are WSHSY and SAAADI. CDR3 protein: CASSESGETQYF. CDR3 coding DNA: TGCGCCAGCAGTGAGTCCGGGGAGACCCAGTACTTC.

The rearrangement uses TRBV6-1 and TRBJ1-2; 9 bases align to TRBD1. V was clipped by 4 bases and J by 3 bases; unmatched bases: 3. The germline V gene encodes CDR1 MNHNS and CDR2 SASEGT. CDR3 length: 14 residues. The CDR3 sequence: CASSGTGVDYGYTF. CDR3 sequence (DNA): TGTGCCAGCAGTGGGACAGGGGTAGACTATGGCTACACCTTC.

The chain has TRBV7-9 and TRBJ1-1; D gene ambiguous. The CDR3 is 14 residues long. Germline values: CDR1 SEHNR, CDR2 FQNEAQ (reference sequence). The V and J ends lost 1 base and 6 bases respectively, with 12 bases between them. CDR3 protein: CASSLGAVGAEAFF. DNA of the CDR3: TGTGCCAGCAGCTTAGGAGCCGTTGGAGCTGAAGCTTTCTTT.

The V and J genes are TRBV6-5 and TRBJ1-1; D gene unclear. V was cut by 6 bases and J by 0 bases, with 11 bases left in between. The V gene's germline CDR1 is MNHEY and CDR2 SVGAGI. The CDR3 runs 14 residues. The CDR3 here is CASRRPQLNTEAFF. The CDR3 DNA is TGTGCCAGCAGGAGGCCGCAGTTGAACACTGAAGCTTTCTTT.

This rearrangement joins TRBV30 to TRBJ2-3; 7 bases are shared with TRBD1. Germline-derived CDR1 and CDR2 are GTSNPN and SVGIG (reference sequence). The V gene end was trimmed by 0 bases and the J gene end by 3 bases; junction bases not matched to a gene: 6. This CDR3 region has 15 residues. The CDR3 spells CAWSVKGGVTDTQYF. The CDR3 bases are TGTGCCTGGAGTGTGAAAGGGGGCGTAACAGATACGCAGTATTTT.

V gene TRBV2 combines with J gene TRBJ2-7; no clear D gene. Between the trimmed V and J ends, which lost 8 bases and 0 bases, there was a span of 11 bases. Germline loops: CDR1 SNHLY, CDR2 FYNNEI. The CDR3 length is 13 residues. Written as DNA, the CDR3 is TGTGCCAGCTCACCGGTCGGCTCCTACGAGCAGTACTTC. Amino acids: CASSPVGSYEQYF.

The rearrangement joins TRBV7-7 to TRBJ2-6, with D perhaps TRBD1 (6 bases). V lost 5 bases and J 0 bases, leaving 14 bases between the germline ends. The CDR3 is 17 residues long. Per the germline V gene, CDR1 is SSHAT and CDR2 is FNYEAQ (reference sequence). The CDR3 coding sequence is TGTGCCAGCAGCCCTAGTCAGGGGAGCTCTGGGGCCAACGTCCTGACTTTC. This encodes CASSPSQGSSGANVLTF.

The chain has TRBV9 and TRBJ1-1, with D perhaps matching TRBD1 (6 bases). The CDR3 loop spans 13 amino acids. The germline CDR1 and CDR2 sequences are SGDLS and YYNGEE. V lost 0 bases to trimming and J lost 6 bases, with 9 bases between them. CDR3 sequence: CASSVGSGAEAFF. Written as DNA, the CDR3 is TGTGCCAGCAGCGTAGGTTCAGGGGCTGAAGCTTTCTTT.

The V and J genes are TRBV10-1 and TRBJ1-1, with D perhaps TRBD1 (5 bases). V was cut by 0 bases and J by 0 bases, with 8 bases left in between. The CDR3 covers 15 residues. Looked up from germline, CDR1 is WNHNN and CDR2 is SYGVQD (reference sequence). CDR3 sequence (DNA): TGCGCCAGCAGTGAGTCAGGGGCGATGAACACTGAAGCTTTCTTT. This codes for CASSESGAMNTEAFF.

This CDR3 reads CASRGGAGNTIYF. In nucleotides, the CDR3 is TGTGCCAGCCGAGGGGGCGCAGGAAACACCATATATTTT. The chain couples TRBV27 to TRBJ1-3, with 7 bases fitting TRBD1. The length of the CDR3 is 13 residues. Germline V CDR1 and CDR2: MNHEY, SMNVEV (reference sequence). V was clipped by 8 bases and J by 4 bases; unmatched bases: 5.

This clone was seen once. V is TRBV7-2 and J is TRBJ1-4; tentative D call: TRBD1 (5 bases). This CDR3 contains 15 residues. Trimming cost V 5 bases and J 6 bases, with 16 bases left between them. The germline gives CDR1 SGHTA, CDR2 FQGNSA. This CDR3 reads CASSPQGLGDEKLFF. The CDR3 DNA is TGTGCCAGCAGCCCTCAGGGTTTGGGTGATGAAAAACTGTTTTTT.

V gene TRBV5-4 combines with J gene TRBJ2-1; 10 nucleotides agree with TRBD2. The trim removed 4 bases at V and 3 bases at J, leaving 7 bases unmatched. This CDR3 is 16 amino acids long. The germline CDR1 and CDR2 sequences are SGHNT and YYREEE (reference sequence). The CDR3 DNA follows: TGTGCCAGCAGCCCGCGGACTAGCGGATACTACAATGAGCAGTTCTTC. It specifies CASSPRTSGYYNEQFF.

The chain is built from TRBV5-6 and TRBJ1-1; 7 nucleotides agree with TRBD1. Trimming took 2 bases from V and 0 from J; bases not matched to a gene: 4. This CDR3 contains 15 residues. Germline V gives CDR1 SGHDT, CDR2 YYEEEE. CDR3 DNA sequence: TGTGCCAGCAGCTTCTCGGACAGGATGAACACTGAAGCTTTCTTT. This gives the protein CASSFSDRMNTEAFF.

This sequence joins TRBV28 and TRBJ2-3; possibly TRBD1 for D (5 bases). Germline CDR1 reads MDHEN; CDR2 reads SYDVKM. Deletions cut 5 bases from V and 3 bases from J, with 21 bases between. This CDR3 is 17 amino acids long. CDR3 protein: CASSPIIDSLGTDTQYF. The CDR3 DNA reads as TGTGCCAGCAGTCCGATTATTGACAGCTTGGGGACAGATACGCAGTATTTT.

This clone has just a few counts. The chain is built from TRBV9 and TRBJ2-2, with TRBD1 matching over 7 bases. This CDR3 comprises 16 residues. Germline V gene lookup returns CDR1 SGDLS and CDR2 YYNGEE. V lost 2 bases and J lost 0; bases outside the gene matches: 4. The CDR3 spells CASSVGQGANTGELFF. DNA for the CDR3: TGTGCCAGCAGCGTCGGCCAGGGGGCGAACACCGGGGAGCTGTTTTTT.

CDR3 nucleotide sequence: TGTGCCAGCACCTTATGGACTAGCGCGGGGAAGGATACGCAGTATTTT. Amino acids: CASTLWTSAGKDTQYF. The rearrangement uses TRBV2 and TRBJ2-3; 9 bases are a match to TRBD2. CDR1 is SNHLY and CDR2 is FYNNEI in the germline V gene. V shed 7 bases and J 6 bases; nucleotides not matched to a gene: 14. The CDR3 is 16 amino acids.

The genes are TRBV5-1 and TRBJ2-7; perhaps TRBD1 as D (6 bases). The CDR3 runs to 15 residues. The V gene's germline CDR1 is SGHRS and CDR2 YFSETQ. Trimming shortened V by 0 bases and J by 2 bases, and 12 bases separated the two germline ends. The DNA for the CDR3 is TGCGCCAGCAGCTTGGTAGGGGGACACGCCTACGAGCAGTACTTC. Amino acid sequence: CASSLVGGHAYEQYF. Combining the CDR3 with reference TRBV5-1 and TRBJ2-7 gives the whole variable domain KAGVTQTPRYLIKTRGQQVTLSCSPISGHRSVSWYQQTPGQGLQFLFEYFSETQRNKGNFPGRFSGRQFSNSRSEMNVSTLELGDSALYLCASSLVGGHAYEQYFGPGTRLTVT.

The chain is built from TRBV2 and TRBJ2-1; D not resolved. CDR1 is SNHLY, CDR2 FYNNEI, per germline. The length of the CDR3 is 12 residues. V dropped 1 base and J dropped 10 bases, with 8 bases sitting between them. This CDR3 reads CASSEGGGEQFF. The CDR3 region has the DNA TGTGCCAGCAGTGAAGGCGGCGGAGAGCAGTTCTTC.

The V gene is TRBV5-6, the J gene TRBJ2-1; 10 bases align to TRBD1. CDR1 SGHDT and CDR2 YYEEEE come from the germline V gene. The trim removed 3 bases at V and 3 bases at J, leaving 3 bases unmatched. This CDR3 has 15 amino acids. The CDR3 bases are TGTGCCAGCAGCTCCGGGACAGGGGTCTACAATGAGCAGTTCTTC. Translation: CASSSGTGVYNEQFF.

This clone turned up a few times. The chain recombines TRBV6-5 with TRBJ1-4; D is perhaps TRBD1 (5 bases). V gave up 6 bases and J gave up 7 bases, with 18 bases separating them. The CDR3 contains 15 residues. CDR1 is MNHEY and CDR2 is SVGAGI in the germline V gene. The CDR3 DNA is TGTGCCAGCAGCCGCAGTGGGGCGGGAAGTGAAAAACTGTTTTTT. Its protein product is CASSRSGAGSEKLFF.

This chain uses TRBV30 with TRBJ2-2; D may be TRBD1 (6 bases). Germline values: CDR1 GTSNPN, CDR2 SVGIG (reference sequence). Trimming removed 4 bases from V and 4 bases from J, with 10 bases in between. CDR3 length: 13 residues. The CDR3 reads CAWKQGSTGELFF. The CDR3 DNA is TGTGCCTGGAAACAGGGTTCCACCGGGGAGCTGTTTTTT.

CDR3 DNA: TGCGCCAGCAGCTACAGGGGCACCGGGGAGCTGTTTTTT. Amino acids: CASSYRGTGELFF. The chain joins TRBV4-3 to TRBJ2-2; 7 bases are a match to TRBD1. Germline CDR1 is LGHNA and CDR2 is YSLEER. The CDR3 has 13 amino acids. The J segment lost 4 bases and the V segment lost 5 bases, leaving 1 base of the junction unmatched.

This clone was detected once. This chain joins TRBV10-3 and TRBJ1-1; TRBD1 matches at 7 bases. The junction had 5 bases not matched to a gene; V was cut back by 0 bases and J by 4 bases. The CDR3 contains 15 residues. The V gene's germline CDR1 is ENHRY and CDR2 SYGVKD. The CDR3: CAISESTGQVTEAFF. Written as DNA, the CDR3 is TGTGCCATCAGTGAGTCGACAGGACAGGTCACTGAAGCTTTCTTT.